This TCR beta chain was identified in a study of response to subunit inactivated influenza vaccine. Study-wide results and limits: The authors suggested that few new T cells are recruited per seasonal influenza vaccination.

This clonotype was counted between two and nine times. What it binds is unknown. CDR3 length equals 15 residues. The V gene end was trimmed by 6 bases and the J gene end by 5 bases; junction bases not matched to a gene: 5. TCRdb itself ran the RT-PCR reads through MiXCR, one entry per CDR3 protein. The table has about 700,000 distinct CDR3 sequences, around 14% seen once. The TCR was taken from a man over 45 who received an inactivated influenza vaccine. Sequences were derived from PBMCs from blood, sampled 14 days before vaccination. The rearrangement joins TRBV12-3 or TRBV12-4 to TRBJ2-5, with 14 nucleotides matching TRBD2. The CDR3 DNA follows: TGTGCCAGCAGAGGACTAGCGGGGGGTTGGGAGACCCAGTACTTC. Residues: CASRGLAGGWETQYF.